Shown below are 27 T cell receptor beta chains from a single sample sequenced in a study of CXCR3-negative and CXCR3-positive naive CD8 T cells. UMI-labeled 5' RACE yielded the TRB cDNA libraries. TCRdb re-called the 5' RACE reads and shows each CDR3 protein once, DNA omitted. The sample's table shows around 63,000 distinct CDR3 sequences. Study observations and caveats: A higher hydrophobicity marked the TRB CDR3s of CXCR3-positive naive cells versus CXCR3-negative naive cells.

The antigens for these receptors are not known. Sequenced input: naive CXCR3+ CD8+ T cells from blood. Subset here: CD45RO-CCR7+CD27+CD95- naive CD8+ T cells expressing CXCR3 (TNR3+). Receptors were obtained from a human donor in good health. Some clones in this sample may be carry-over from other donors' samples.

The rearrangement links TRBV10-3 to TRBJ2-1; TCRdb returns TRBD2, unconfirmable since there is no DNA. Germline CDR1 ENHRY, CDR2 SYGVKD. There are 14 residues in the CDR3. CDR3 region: CAISETSGYNEQFF.

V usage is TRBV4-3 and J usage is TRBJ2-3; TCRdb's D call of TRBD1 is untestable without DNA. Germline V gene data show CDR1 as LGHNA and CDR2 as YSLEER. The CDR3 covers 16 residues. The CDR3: CASSQEISQGADTQYF.

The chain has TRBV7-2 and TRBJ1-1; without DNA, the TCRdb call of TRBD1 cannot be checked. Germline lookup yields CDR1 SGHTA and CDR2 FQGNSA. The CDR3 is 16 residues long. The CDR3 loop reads CASSLNQGAIWTEAFF.

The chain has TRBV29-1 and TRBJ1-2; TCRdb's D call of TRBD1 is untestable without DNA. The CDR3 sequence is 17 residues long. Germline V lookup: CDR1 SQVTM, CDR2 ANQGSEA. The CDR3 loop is CSVEDPLGTGDNYGYTF.

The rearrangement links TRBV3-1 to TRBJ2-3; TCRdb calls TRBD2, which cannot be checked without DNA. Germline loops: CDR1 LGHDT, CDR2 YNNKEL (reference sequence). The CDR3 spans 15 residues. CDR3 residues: CASSPFGSLTDTQYF.

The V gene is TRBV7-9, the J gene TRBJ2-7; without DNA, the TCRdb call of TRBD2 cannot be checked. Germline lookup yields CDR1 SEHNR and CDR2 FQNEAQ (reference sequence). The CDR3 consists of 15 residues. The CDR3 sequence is CASSLEDGPSYEQYF. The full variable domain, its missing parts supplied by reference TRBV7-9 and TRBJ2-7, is DTGVSQNPRHKITKRGQNVTFRCDPISEHNRLYWYRQTLGQGPEFLTYFQNEAQLEKSRLLSDRFSAERPKGSFSTLEIQRTEQGDSAMYLCASSLEDGPSYEQYFGPGTRLTVT.

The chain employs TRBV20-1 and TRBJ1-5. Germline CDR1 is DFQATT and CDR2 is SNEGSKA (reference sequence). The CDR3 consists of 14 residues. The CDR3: CSARADYSNQPQHF.

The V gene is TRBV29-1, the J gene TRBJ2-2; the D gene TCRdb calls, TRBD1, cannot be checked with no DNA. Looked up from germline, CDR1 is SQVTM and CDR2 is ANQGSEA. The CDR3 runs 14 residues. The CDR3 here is CSVVEGAGTGELFF.

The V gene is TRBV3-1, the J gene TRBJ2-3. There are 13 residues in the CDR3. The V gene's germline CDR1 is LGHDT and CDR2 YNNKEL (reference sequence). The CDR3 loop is CASRSVGKDTQYF.

CDR3 sequence: CASSGPRANQETQYF. This rearrangement joins TRBV2 to TRBJ2-5; TCRdb lists TRBD2, though no DNA is available to test this call. The CDR3 has 15 amino acids. CDR1 and CDR2 (germline): SNHLY, FYNNEI.

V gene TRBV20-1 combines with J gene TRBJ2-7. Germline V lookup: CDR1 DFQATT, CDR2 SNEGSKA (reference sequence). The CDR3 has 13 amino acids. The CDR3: CSAISGTTYEQYF.

The CDR3: CASSGGAADTQYF. The V call is TRBV4-1, the J call TRBJ2-3; the TCRdb D gene call, TRBD1, has no DNA to confirm it. The CDR3 covers 13 residues. The germline CDR1 and CDR2 sequences are MGHRA and YSYEKL.

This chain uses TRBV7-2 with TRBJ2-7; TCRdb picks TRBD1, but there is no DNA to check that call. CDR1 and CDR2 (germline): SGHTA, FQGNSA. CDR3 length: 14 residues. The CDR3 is CASSFPGISYEQYF.

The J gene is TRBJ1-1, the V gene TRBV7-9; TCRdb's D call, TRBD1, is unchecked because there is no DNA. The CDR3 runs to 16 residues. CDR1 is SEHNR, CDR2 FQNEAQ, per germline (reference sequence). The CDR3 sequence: CASSTKPTDMNTEAFF.

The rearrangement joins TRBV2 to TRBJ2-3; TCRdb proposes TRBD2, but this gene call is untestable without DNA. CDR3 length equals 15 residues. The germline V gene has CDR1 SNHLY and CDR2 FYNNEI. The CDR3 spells CASSDGTDLTDTQYF.

CDR3 residues: CATSDLQTDTQYF. The chain is built from TRBV24-1 and TRBJ2-3. The CDR3 length is 13 residues. Germline CDR1 KGHDR, CDR2 SFDVKD.

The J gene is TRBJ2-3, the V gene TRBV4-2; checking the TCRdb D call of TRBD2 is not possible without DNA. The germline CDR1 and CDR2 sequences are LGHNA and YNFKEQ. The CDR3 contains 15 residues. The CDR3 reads CASSELAGGGDTQYF.

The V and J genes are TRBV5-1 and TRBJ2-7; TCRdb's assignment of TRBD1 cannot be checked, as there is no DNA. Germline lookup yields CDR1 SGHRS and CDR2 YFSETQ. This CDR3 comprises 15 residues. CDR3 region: CASSLSWGREAEQYF.

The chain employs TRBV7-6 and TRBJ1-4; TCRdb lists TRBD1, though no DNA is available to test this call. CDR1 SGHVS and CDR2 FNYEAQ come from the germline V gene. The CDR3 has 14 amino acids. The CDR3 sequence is CASSSDRAFEKLFF.

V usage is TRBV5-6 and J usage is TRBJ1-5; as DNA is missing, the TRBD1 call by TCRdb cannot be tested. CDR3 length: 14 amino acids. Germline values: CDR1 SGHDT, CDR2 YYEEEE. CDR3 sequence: CASSLEQGDQPQHF.

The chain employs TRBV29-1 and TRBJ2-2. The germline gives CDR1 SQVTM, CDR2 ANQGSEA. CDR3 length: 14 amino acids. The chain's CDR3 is CSVDQSWNTGELFF.

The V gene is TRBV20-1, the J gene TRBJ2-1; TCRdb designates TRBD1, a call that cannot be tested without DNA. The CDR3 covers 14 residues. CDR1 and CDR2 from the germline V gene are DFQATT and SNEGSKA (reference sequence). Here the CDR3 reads CSVNRDRDYNEQFF.

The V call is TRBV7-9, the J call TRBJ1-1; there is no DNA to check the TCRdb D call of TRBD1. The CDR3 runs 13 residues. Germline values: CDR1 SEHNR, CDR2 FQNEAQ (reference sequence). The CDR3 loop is CASGLSGDTEAFF.

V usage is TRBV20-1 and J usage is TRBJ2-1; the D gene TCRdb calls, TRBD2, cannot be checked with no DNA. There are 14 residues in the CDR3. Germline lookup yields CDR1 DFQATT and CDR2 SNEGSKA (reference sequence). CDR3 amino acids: CSATLAGDYNEQFF.

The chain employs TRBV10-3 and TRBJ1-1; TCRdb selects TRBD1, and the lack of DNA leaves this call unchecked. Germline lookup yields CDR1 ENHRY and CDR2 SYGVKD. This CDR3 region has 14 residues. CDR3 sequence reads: CAISDSGADTEAFF.

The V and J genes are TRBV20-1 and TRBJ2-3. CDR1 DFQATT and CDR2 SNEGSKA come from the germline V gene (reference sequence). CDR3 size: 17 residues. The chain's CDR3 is CSQKNPTAEWGTDTQYF.

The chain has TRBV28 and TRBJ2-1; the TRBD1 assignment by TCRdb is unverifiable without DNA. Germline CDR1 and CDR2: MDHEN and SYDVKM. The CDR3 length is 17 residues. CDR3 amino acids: CASSTTTSGGTYNEQFF.